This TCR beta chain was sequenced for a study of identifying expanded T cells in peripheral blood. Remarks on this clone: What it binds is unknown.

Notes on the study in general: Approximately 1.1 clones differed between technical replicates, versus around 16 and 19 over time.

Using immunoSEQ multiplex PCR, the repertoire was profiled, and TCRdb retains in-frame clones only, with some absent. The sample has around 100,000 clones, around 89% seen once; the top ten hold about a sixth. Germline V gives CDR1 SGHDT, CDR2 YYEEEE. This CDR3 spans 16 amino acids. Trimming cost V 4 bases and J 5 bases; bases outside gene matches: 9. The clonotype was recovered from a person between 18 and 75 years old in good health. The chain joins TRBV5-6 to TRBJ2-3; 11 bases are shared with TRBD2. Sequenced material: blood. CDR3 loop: CASSPLAGGPVDTQYF. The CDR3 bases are TGTGCCAGCAGCCCTTTAGCGGGGGGGCCAGTAGATACGCAGTATTTT. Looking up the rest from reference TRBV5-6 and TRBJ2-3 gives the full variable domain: DAGVTQSPTHLIKTRGQQVTLRCSPKSGHDTVSWYQQALGQGPQFIFQYYEEEERQRGNFPDRFSGHQFPNYSSELNVNALLLGDSALYLCASSPLAGGPVDTQYFGPGTRLTVL.